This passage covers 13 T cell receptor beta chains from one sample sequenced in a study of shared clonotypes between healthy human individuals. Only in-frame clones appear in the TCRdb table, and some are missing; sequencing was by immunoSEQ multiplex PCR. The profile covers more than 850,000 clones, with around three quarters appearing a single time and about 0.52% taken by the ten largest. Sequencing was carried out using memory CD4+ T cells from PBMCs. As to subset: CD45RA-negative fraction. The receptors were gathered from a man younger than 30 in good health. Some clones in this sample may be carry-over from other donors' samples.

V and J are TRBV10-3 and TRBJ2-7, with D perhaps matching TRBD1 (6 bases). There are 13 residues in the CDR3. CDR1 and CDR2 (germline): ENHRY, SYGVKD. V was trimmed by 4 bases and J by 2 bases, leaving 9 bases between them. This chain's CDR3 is CAISAGAAYEQYF. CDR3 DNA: TGTGCCATCAGTGCAGGGGCCGCCTACGAGCAGTACTTC.

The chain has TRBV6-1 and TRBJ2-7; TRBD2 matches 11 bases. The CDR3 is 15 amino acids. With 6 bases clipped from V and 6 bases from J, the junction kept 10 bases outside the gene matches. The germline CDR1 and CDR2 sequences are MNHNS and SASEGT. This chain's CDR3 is CASRKRLAGWGEQYF. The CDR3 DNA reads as TGTGCCAGCAGAAAACGACTAGCGGGATGGGGCGAGCAGTACTTC.

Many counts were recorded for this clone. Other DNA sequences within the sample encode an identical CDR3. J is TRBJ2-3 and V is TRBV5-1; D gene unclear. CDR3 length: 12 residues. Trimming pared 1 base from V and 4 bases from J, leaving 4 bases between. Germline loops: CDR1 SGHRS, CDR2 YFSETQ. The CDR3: CASSLNADTQYF. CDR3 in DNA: TGCGCCAGCAGCTTGAACGCAGATACGCAGTATTTT.

This CDR3 is CASTRDSTDTQYF. CDR3 coding DNA: TGTGCCAGCACGAGGGACTCTACAGATACGCAGTATTTT. This chain joins TRBV5-6 and TRBJ2-3; weak D call: TRBD2 (6 bases). Germline values: CDR1 SGHDT, CDR2 YYEEEE. The CDR3 contains 13 residues. V lost 6 bases and J 3 bases, leaving 11 bases between the germline ends.

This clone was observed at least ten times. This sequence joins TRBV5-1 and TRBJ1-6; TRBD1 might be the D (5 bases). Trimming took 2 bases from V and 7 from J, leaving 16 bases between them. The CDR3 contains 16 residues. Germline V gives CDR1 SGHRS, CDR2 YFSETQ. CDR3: CASSLGAARENSPLHF. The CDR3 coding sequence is TGCGCCAGCAGCTTAGGGGCCGCCCGAGAAAATTCACCCCTCCACTTT.

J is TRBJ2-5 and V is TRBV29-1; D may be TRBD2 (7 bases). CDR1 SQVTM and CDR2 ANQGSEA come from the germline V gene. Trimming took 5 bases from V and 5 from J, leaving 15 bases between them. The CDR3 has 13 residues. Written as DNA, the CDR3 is TGCAGCGTTCGGGGGGCTAATGTGGAGACCCAGTACTTC. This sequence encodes CSVRGANVETQYF.

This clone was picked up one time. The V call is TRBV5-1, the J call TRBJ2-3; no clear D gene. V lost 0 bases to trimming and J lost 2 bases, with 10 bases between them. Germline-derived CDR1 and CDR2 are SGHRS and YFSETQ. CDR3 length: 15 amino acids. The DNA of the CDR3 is TGCGCCAGCAGCTTGGATGGCCGCGACACAGATACGCAGTATTTT. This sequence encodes CASSLDGRDTDTQYF.

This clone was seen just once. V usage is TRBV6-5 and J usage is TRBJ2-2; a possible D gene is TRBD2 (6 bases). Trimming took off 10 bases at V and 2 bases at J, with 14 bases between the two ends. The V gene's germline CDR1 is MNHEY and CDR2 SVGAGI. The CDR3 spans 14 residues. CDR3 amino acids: CATRGTFNTGELFF. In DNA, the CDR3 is TGTGCCACCCGGGGGACTTTCAACACCGGGGAGCTGTTTTTT.

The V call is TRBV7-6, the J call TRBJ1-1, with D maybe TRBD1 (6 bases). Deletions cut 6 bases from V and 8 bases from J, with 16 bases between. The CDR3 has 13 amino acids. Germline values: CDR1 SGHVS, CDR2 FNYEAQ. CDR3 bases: TGTGCCAGCAGTCTCCTACAGGGCTCCGAAGCTTTCTTT. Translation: CASSLLQGSEAFF. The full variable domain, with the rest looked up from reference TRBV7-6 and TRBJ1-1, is GAGVSQSPRYKVTKRGQDVALRCDPISGHVSLYWYRQALGQGPEFLTYFNYEAQQDKSGLPNDRFSAERPEGSISTLTIQRTEQRDSAMYRCASSLLQGSEAFFGQGTRLTVV.

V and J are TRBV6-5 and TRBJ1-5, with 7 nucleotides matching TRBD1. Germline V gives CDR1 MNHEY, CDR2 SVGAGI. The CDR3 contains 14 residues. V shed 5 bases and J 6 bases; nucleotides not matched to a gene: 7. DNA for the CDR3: TGTGCCAGCAGTCCGACAGGGATGGGTCAGCCCCAGCATTTT. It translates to CASSPTGMGQPQHF.

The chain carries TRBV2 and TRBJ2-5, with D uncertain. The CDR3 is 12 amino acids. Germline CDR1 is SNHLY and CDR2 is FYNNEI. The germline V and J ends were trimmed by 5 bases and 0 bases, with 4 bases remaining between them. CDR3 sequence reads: CASSMYQETQYF. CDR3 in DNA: TGTGCCAGCAGTATGTACCAAGAGACCCAGTACTTC.

The CDR3 nucleotides are TGTGCCAGCAGTTTAGGTGGGATGGGGTCGAATGAGCAGTTCTTC. Its translation is CASSLGGMGSNEQFF. The chain employs TRBV28 and TRBJ2-1; D is unresolved. The CDR3 sequence is 15 residues long. Trimming left V 2 bases short and J 7 bases short, with 15 bases between. CDR1 and CDR2 (germline): MDHEN, SYDVKM.

CDR3 sequence (DNA): TGTGCCAGCAGTGATTGGGGCGGACTACGCACAGATACGCAGTATTTT. It is translated as CASSDWGGLRTDTQYF. This sequence joins TRBV6-1 and TRBJ2-3, with D possibly TRBD2 on 6 matching bases. The length of the CDR3 is 16 residues. CDR1 MNHNS and CDR2 SASEGT come from the germline V gene. Between the trimmed V and J ends, which lost 3 bases and 1 base, there was a span of 14 bases.